The next 18 T cell receptor beta chains were all read from a single sample in a study of STAT5B mutations in CD4+ large granular lymphocyte leukemia. The table came from immunoSEQ multiplex PCR; TCRdb's copy has only in-frame clones and leaves some out. The sample includes under 50,000 clones, 80% to 85% of them seen just once. The sequenced sample consisted of CD4+ T cells from blood buffy coats. The receptors were sampled from a human donor in good health.

The chain is built from TRBV21-1 and TRBJ2-4; the listed D gene, TRBD1, was not tested against the DNA. TRBV21-1 is listed as a pseudogene. The CDR3 runs to 16 residues. The CDR3 DNA reads TGTGCCAGCAGCAAAGGGGCGGGGACAGGGAAAAACATTCAGTACTTC. It is translated as CASSKGAGTGKNIQYF.

This chain links TRBV7-3 with TRBJ2-7; 8 bases fit TRBD1. The CDR3 extends over 15 amino acids. Germline V CDR1 and CDR2: SGHTA, FQGTGA. The V segment lost 0 bases and the J segment 3 bases; nucleotides outside the gene matches: 4. The CDR3 DNA reads TGTGCCAGCAGCTTAACGGACAGGGAGAGCTACGAGCAGTACTTC. Protein: CASSLTDRESYEQYF.

The V and J genes are TRBV28 and TRBJ1-5; perhaps TRBD1 as D (5 bases). The V end was cut by 3 bases, the J end by 11 bases, with 14 bases between. Germline CDR1 reads MDHEN; CDR2 reads SYDVKM. This CDR3 contains 13 residues. CDR3 DNA sequence: TGTGCCAGCAGTTTCGGGGGGAAGGGGACCCAGCATTTT. Translated, it gives CASSFGGKGTQHF.

The chain recombines TRBV15 with TRBJ2-5; 8 nucleotides agree with TRBD1. This CDR3 spans 16 amino acids. The trim removed 0 bases at V and 5 bases at J, leaving 8 bases unmatched. Germline V gene lookup returns CDR1 LNHNV and CDR2 YYDKDF (reference sequence). CDR3 loop: CATSRDKTGAQETQYF. CDR3 nucleotide sequence: TGTGCCACCAGCAGAGATAAGACAGGGGCCCAGGAGACCCAGTACTTC.

The rearrangement links TRBV11-2 to TRBJ2-1; D assignment may be TRBD1 or TRBD2 (5 bases each). The CDR3 covers 15 residues. Germline values: CDR1 SGHAT, CDR2 FQNNGV. Deletions cut 5 bases from V and 2 bases from J, with 13 bases between. In nucleotides, the CDR3 is TGTGCCAGCAGCCGTGGGGACGGAGCCTACAATGAGCAGTTCTTC. This gives the protein CASSRGDGAYNEQFF.

This CDR3 reads CASRPRTAGYYEQYF. CDR3 nucleotides: TGTGCCAGCAGACCCAGGACAGCTGGGTACTACGAGCAGTACTTC. The genes are TRBV6-1 and TRBJ2-7, with a weak D call TRBD1 (6 bases). Trimming removed 6 bases at V and 3 bases at J, with 18 bases between. Germline-derived CDR1 and CDR2 are MNHNS and SASEGT. The CDR3 sequence is 15 residues long.

About this clone: The identical CDR3 is also encoded by other nucleotide sequences in the sample. The V and J genes are TRBV5-1 and TRBJ2-2, with no clear D. The germline V gene encodes CDR1 SGHRS and CDR2 YFSETQ. V gave up 0 bases and J gave up 1 base, with 4 bases separating them. CDR3 length: 14 amino acids. CDR3 loop: CASSLGLNTGELFF. The CDR3 coding sequence is TGCGCCAGCAGCTTGGGACTGAACACCGGGGAGCTGTTTTTT.

V gene TRBV5-1 combines with J gene TRBJ2-7, with D unresolved. CDR3 length: 15 amino acids. Trimming removed 1 base at V and 2 bases at J, with 13 bases between. Germline V gene lookup returns CDR1 SGHRS and CDR2 YFSETQ. The CDR3 coding sequence is TGCGCCAGCAGCTTGTCCGGAAGTAGTGCCTACGAGCAGTACTTC. Protein: CASSLSGSSAYEQYF.

The chain recombines TRBV10-1 with TRBJ2-2; D gene uncertain. This CDR3 is built from 14 residues. Deletions cut 0 bases from V and 6 bases from J, with 8 bases between. Germline-derived CDR1 and CDR2 are WNHNN and SYGVQD (reference sequence). The CDR3 DNA reads TGCGCCAGCAGTGAGTCGACTGGATCCGGGGAGCTGTTTTTT. Translation gives CASSESTGSGELFF.

The rearrangement links TRBV4-2 to TRBJ1-1, with 7 bases lining up with TRBD1. The CDR3 totals 16 residues. Germline V lookup: CDR1 LGHNA, CDR2 YNFKEQ. V shed 4 bases and J 0 bases; nucleotides not matched to a gene: 8. Here the CDR3 reads CASSLQQGQLNTEAFF. The DNA of the CDR3 is TGTGCCAGCAGCCTCCAACAGGGACAGTTGAACACTGAAGCTTTCTTT.

This clone was seen a handful of times. The V call is TRBV30, the J call TRBJ1-2, with 8 nucleotides matching TRBD1. The V and J ends lost 4 bases and 4 bases, in that order; junction bases with no gene match: 5. Germline CDR1 reads GTSNPN; CDR2 reads SVGIG (reference sequence). This CDR3 comprises 13 residues. CDR3 loop: CAWTMDRAYGYTF. The CDR3 DNA follows: TGTGCCTGGACCATGGACAGGGCCTATGGCTACACCTTC.

The CDR3 reads CASSLRAVENTGELFF. The CDR3 DNA sequence: TGCGCCAGCAGCTTGAGGGCAGTAGAGAACACCGGGGAGCTGTTTTTT. V gene TRBV5-1 combines with J gene TRBJ2-2; D uncertain. The CDR3 totals 16 residues. Germline CDR1 SGHRS, CDR2 YFSETQ. Trimming shortened V by 1 base and J by 1 base, and 11 bases separated the two germline ends.

The table lists this clone with a count of one. The chain links TRBV15 to TRBJ2-1, with D hard to call. V lost 2 bases and J lost 3, with 11 bases in between. The CDR3 covers 15 residues. From germline, CDR1 is LNHNV and CDR2 YYDKDF (reference sequence). CDR3 bases: TGTGCCACCAGCAGATCCCGTGACGGCTACAATGAGCAGTTCTTC. Amino acids: CATSRSRDGYNEQFF.

This chain connects TRBV7-9 to TRBJ1-1; D unresolved. The CDR3 consists of 16 residues. The ends were cut back, 1 base at V and 1 base at J, with 13 bases in the middle. Germline V gene data show CDR1 as SEHNR and CDR2 as FQNEAQ (reference sequence). The CDR3 DNA is TGTGCCAGCAGCTTAGGATTGGGAGTACGGAACACTGAAGCTTTCTTT. It encodes CASSLGLGVRNTEAFF. The full variable domain, its missing parts supplied by reference TRBV7-9 and TRBJ1-1, is DTGVSQNPRHKITKRGQNVTFRCDPISEHNRLYWYRQTLGQGPEFLTYFQNEAQLEKSRLLSDRFSAERPKGSFSTLEIQRTEQGDSAMYLCASSLGLGVRNTEAFFGQGTRLTVV.

The CDR3 region has the DNA TGCGCCAGCAGCTTGAACCTCGGGACGAATACTAATGAAAAACTGTTTTTT. It translates to CASSLNLGTNTNEKLFF. The chain carries TRBV5-1 and TRBJ1-4, with D perhaps matching TRBD1 (5 bases). V lost 1 base and J lost 2, with 15 bases in between. The CDR3 loop spans 17 amino acids. CDR1 and CDR2 from the germline V gene are SGHRS and YFSETQ.

The CDR3 sequence is CASTPVPSTDTQYF. The CDR3 DNA reads as TGTGCCAGCACGCCGGTACCCAGCACAGATACGCAGTATTTT. The V call is TRBV6-1, the J call TRBJ2-3; D gene ambiguous. V lost 7 bases and J 0 bases, leaving 11 bases between the germline ends. Germline loops: CDR1 MNHNS, CDR2 SASEGT. This CDR3 comprises 14 residues.

The V call is TRBV18, the J call TRBJ2-7; D possibly matches TRBD1 or TRBD2 (5 bases each). The V and J ends lost 3 bases and 2 bases respectively, with 8 bases between them. Germline-derived CDR1 and CDR2 are KGHSH and LQKENI. The CDR3 spans 13 residues. The CDR3 loop reads CASSPRDPYEQYF. Written as DNA, the CDR3 is TGTGCCAGCTCACCGAGGGACCCCTACGAGCAGTACTTC.

This clone was seen only once. The chain couples TRBV2 to TRBJ1-1; the D gene is possibly TRBD1 (5 bases). Germline CDR1 is SNHLY and CDR2 is FYNNEI. The CDR3 spans 15 residues. V was trimmed by 3 bases and J by 2 bases, leaving 13 bases between them. The CDR3 region has the DNA TGTGCCAGCAGTGACGGGGCAGCGACAAACACTGAAGCTTTCTTT. Amino acid sequence: CASSDGAATNTEAFF.